Below are 15 T cell receptor beta chains sequenced from a single sample in a study of shared clonotypes between healthy human individuals. The data were produced by immunoSEQ multiplex PCR, yet TCRdb's version contains in-frame clones alone and is incomplete. The sample yields 300,000 to 400,000 clones, around 90% seen once. Sequencing was performed on memory CD8+ T cells sorted from blood. Stated subset: CD45RO+ cells pooled with CCR7-negative TemRA cells. These receptors originate from a young man in good health.

Regarding this clone: In the same sample, other DNA sequences code for this CDR3. The chain combines TRBV11-2 with TRBJ2-3, with D hard to call. This CDR3 spans 13 amino acids. CDR1 and CDR2 (germline): SGHAT, FQNNGV. Trimming left V 3 bases short and J 0 bases short, with 4 bases between. CDR3 region: CASSLVSTDTQYF. In DNA form, the CDR3 reads TGTGCCAGCAGCTTGGTCAGCACAGATACGCAGTATTTT.

The J gene is TRBJ2-5, the V gene TRBV6-6; the D gene is possibly TRBD2 (7 bases). The CDR3 spans 14 residues. Trimming removed 2 bases at V and 5 bases at J, with 12 bases between. Germline-derived CDR1 and CDR2 are MNHNY and SVGAGI (reference sequence). The CDR3 protein is CASSYEGEGETQYF. As DNA, the CDR3 is TGTGCCAGCAGTTACGAGGGGGAGGGGGAGACCCAGTACTTC.

The rearrangement joins TRBV5-4 to TRBJ1-1, with a possible D match to TRBD1 (5 bases). The germline V gene encodes CDR1 SGHNT and CDR2 YYREEE (reference sequence). V lost 4 bases, J lost 5 bases, and 15 bases lay in between. This CDR3 contains 14 residues. The CDR3 sequence: CASSTDNGWTEAFF. The CDR3 DNA follows: TGTGCCAGCAGCACGGACAATGGGTGGACTGAAGCTTTCTTT. The whole variable domain, remainder taken from reference TRBV5-4 and TRBJ1-1, is ETGVTQSPTHLIKTRGQQVTLRCSSQSGHNTVSWYQQALGQGPQFIFQYYREEENGRGNFPPRFSGLQFPNYSSELNVNALELDDSALYLCASSTDNGWTEAFFGQGTRLTVV.

This clone was detected only a few times. This CDR3 is CASSFQGAYEQYF. CDR3 coding DNA: TGTGCCAGCAGTTTTCAGGGGGCTTACGAGCAGTACTTC. This chain links TRBV28 with TRBJ2-7; 8 bases are shared with TRBD1. The V gene's germline CDR1 is MDHEN and CDR2 SYDVKM. V shed 3 bases and J 4 bases; nucleotides not matched to a gene: 2. The CDR3 extends over 13 amino acids.

The genes are TRBV29-1 and TRBJ2-2; the D gene is possibly TRBD2 (6 bases). V was cut by 3 bases and J by 5 bases, with 13 bases left in between. Per germline, CDR1 SQVTM and CDR2 ANQGSEA. The CDR3 covers 14 residues. CDR3 sequence reads: CSVEWRGRTGELFF. DNA of the CDR3: TGCAGCGTTGAGTGGCGGGGACGTACCGGGGAGCTGTTTTTT.

The chain couples TRBV28 to TRBJ1-1, with D perhaps matching TRBD1 (5 bases). Germline loops: CDR1 MDHEN, CDR2 SYDVKM. The CDR3 consists of 14 residues. Trimming pared 6 bases from V and 1 base from J, leaving 12 bases between. CDR3 protein: CASRLYGANTEAFF. CDR3 bases: TGTGCCAGCAGACTTTATGGGGCGAACACTGAAGCTTTCTTT.

This clone was found once. The V and J genes are TRBV5-4 and TRBJ2-5; D is possibly TRBD1 or TRBD2 (5 bases each). V was trimmed by 1 base and J by 3 bases, leaving 7 bases between them. Germline loops: CDR1 SGHNT, CDR2 YYREEE (reference sequence). The CDR3 has 13 amino acids. CDR3 nucleotide sequence: TGTGCCAGCAGCTTGCGGGACGAAGAGACCCAGTACTTC. Protein sequence: CASSLRDEETQYF.

The chain uses TRBV7-8 and TRBJ2-1, with 10 bases lining up with TRBD2. J lost 2 bases, V lost 3 bases, and 1 base had no gene match. CDR1 and CDR2 (germline): SGHVS, FQNEAQ. This CDR3 spans 15 amino acids. This CDR3 is CASSLSGRAYNEQFF. The CDR3 DNA follows: TGTGCCAGCAGCTTGAGCGGGAGGGCCTACAATGAGCAGTTCTTC.

V usage is TRBV2 and J usage is TRBJ1-4, with D unclear. Trimming shortened V by 2 bases and J by 4 bases, and 11 bases separated the two germline ends. Looked up from germline, CDR1 is SNHLY and CDR2 is FYNNEI. The CDR3 sequence is 15 residues long. This chain's CDR3 is CASSEFSDDNEKLFF. The CDR3 DNA follows: TGTGCCAGCAGTGAATTTTCGGATGATAATGAAAAACTGTTTTTT.

The chain joins TRBV5-1 to TRBJ2-7; D is unresolved. V was clipped by 7 bases and J by 7 bases, with 9 bases between them. The CDR3 covers 10 residues. Germline V gene lookup returns CDR1 SGHRS and CDR2 YFSETQ. This CDR3 is CASRLREQYF. The CDR3 DNA reads as TGCGCCAGCCGACTTCGGGAGCAGTACTTC.

V usage is TRBV5-1 and J usage is TRBJ1-1; 10 bases fit TRBD1. V lost 3 bases and J lost 1; bases outside the gene matches: 6. This CDR3 contains 16 residues. In germline, CDR1 is SGHRS, CDR2 YFSETQ. The CDR3 spells CASSYRTGGRNTEAFF. The CDR3 nucleotides are TGCGCCAGCAGCTATCGGACAGGGGGAAGGAACACTGAAGCTTTCTTT.

The gene calls are TRBV10-3 and TRBJ1-1, with a possible D match to TRBD1 (5 bases). V gave up 10 bases and J gave up 2 bases, with 17 bases separating them. Per the germline V gene, CDR1 is ENHRY and CDR2 is SYGVKD. The length of the CDR3 is 14 residues. CDR3 nucleotide sequence: TGTGCCAGCAAAGCCCCGACAGTAAACACTGAAGCTTTCTTT. Translating it yields CASKAPTVNTEAFF.

The chain couples TRBV6-5 to TRBJ2-1; possible D gene TRBD1, 6 bases. Trimming left V 4 bases short and J 2 bases short, with 12 bases between. Germline V lookup: CDR1 MNHEY, CDR2 SVGAGI. The CDR3 runs to 15 residues. Written as DNA, the CDR3 is TGTGCCAGCAGTTCTCGGACAGCGACCTACAATGAGCAGTTCTTC. It specifies CASSSRTATYNEQFF.

The chain uses TRBV28 and TRBJ2-2; D is undetermined. The germline V gene encodes CDR1 MDHEN and CDR2 SYDVKM. CDR3 size: 15 residues. V lost 10 bases and J 5 bases, leaving 20 bases between the germline ends. This CDR3 is CATSLLSEFTGELFF. The CDR3 nucleotides read TGTGCCACCTCCTTATTGTCAGAATTTACCGGGGAGCTGTTTTTT.

This clone was observed at least ten times. V usage is TRBV6-5 and J usage is TRBJ2-5; the D call may be TRBD1 or TRBD2 (7 bases each). V lost 6 bases to trimming and J lost 6 bases, with 20 bases between them. Germline V lookup: CDR1 MNHEY, CDR2 SVGAGI. This CDR3 is 15 amino acids long. CDR3 DNA: TGTGCCAGCAGCCACCCAGGGGGAGGGTCGAAGACCCAGTACTTC. Translation gives CASSHPGGGSKTQYF.